The rows below give T cell receptor beta chains drawn from one sample of a study of cytomegalovirus exposure and HLA in healthy donors. The table came from immunoSEQ multiplex PCR; TCRdb's copy has only in-frame clones and leaves some out. The sample contains some 250,000 clones, roughly 87% of which appear only once. Specimen: PBMCs. These receptors came from a woman in her 40s in good health and CMV-seropositive. Both conserved end residues are part of each CDR3. The order of the fields is D gene, J gene, V gene, clone size, CDR3 DNA, CDR3 protein. The D gene is left open where the match is weak. Part of the rows lack a size; the others show once, few, many or a class for expanded clones.

D: TRBD2; J: TRBJ2-1; V: TRBV10-3; size: once; DNA: TGTGCCATCAGTGGAGTAGCGGGAGGGCCGAGTGAGCAGTTCTTC; CDR3: CAISGVAGGPSEQFF
D: TRBD2; J: TRBJ2-3; V: TRBV7-2; size: NA; DNA: TGTGCCAGCAGCTTAAGCGGTAGCGGGACAGATACGCAGTATTTT; CDR3: CASSLSGSGTDTQYF
D: NA; J: TRBJ1-1; V: TRBV6-1; size: NA; DNA: TGTGCCAGCAGTCCTACCAGGGCGGCGTTAACTGAAGCTTTCTTT; CDR3: CASSPTRAALTEAFF
D: TRBD1; J: TRBJ1-1; V: TRBV5-4; size: once; DNA: TGTGCCAGCAGCGTCGACAGGGAGGCTTTCTTT; CDR3: CASSVDREAFF
D: TRBD1; J: TRBJ1-2; V: TRBV6-1; size: NA; DNA: TGTGCCAGCAGTGAAAAAACAGGGGGAGGTGGCTACACCTTC; CDR3: CASSEKTGGGGYTF
D: TRBD1; J: TRBJ1-1; V: TRBV9; size: NA; DNA: TGTGCCAGCAGCGTCTGGACAGGGGGCGCGGATGAAGCTTTCTTT; CDR3: CASSVWTGGADEAFF
D: TRBD1; J: TRBJ1-5; V: TRBV5-1; size: NA; DNA: TGCGCCAGCAGCTCCACAGGGGGAGACAATCAGCCCCAGCATTTT; CDR3: CASSSTGGDNQPQHF
D: NA; J: TRBJ1-2; V: TRBV12-5; size: NA; DNA: TGTGCTAGTGGTTTGGTAAACAGGGTTGGTGGCTACACCTTC; CDR3: CASGLVNRVGGYTF
D: TRBD2; J: TRBJ2-4; V: TRBV10-3; size: NA; DNA: TGTGCCATCAGTGAGCCGGGACTAGCGGGGGACAAAAACATTCAGTACTTC; CDR3: CAISEPGLAGDKNIQYF
D: NA; J: TRBJ1-2; V: TRBV5-4; size: NA; DNA: TGTGCCAGCAGTCAGGGTGGGCAGGGAGGCTATGGCTACACCTTC; CDR3: CASSQGGQGGYGYTF
D: NA; J: TRBJ2-7; V: TRBV9; size: NA; DNA: TGTGCCAGCAGCCCGTCGACTAGTAACCTCTACGAGCAGTACTTC; CDR3: CASSPSTSNLYEQYF
D: NA; J: TRBJ2-1; V: TRBV9; size: few; DNA: TGTGCCAGCAGTCACAGGACGGGTCCCTACAATGAGCAGTTCTTC; CDR3: CASSHRTGPYNEQFF
D: TRBD2; J: TRBJ2-7; V: TRBV11-2; size: NA; DNA: TGTGCCAGCAGCCCTTGGGTGGGGGGGGGCTACGAGCAGTACTTC; CDR3: CASSPWVGGGYEQYF
D: TRBD1; J: TRBJ2-3; V: TRBV18; size: NA; DNA: TGTGCCAGCTCGAAGCGAGCCGGGACAGCCACAGATACGCAGTATTTT; CDR3: CASSKRAGTATDTQYF
D: NA; J: TRBJ2-1; V: TRBV6-5; size: NA; DNA: TGTGCCAGCAGTTCCCGACAGGTCTCCAATGAGCAGTTCTTC; CDR3: CASSSRQVSNEQFF
D: NA; J: TRBJ1-1; V: TRBV28; size: NA; DNA: TGTGCCAGCGGTGGTAGAGGGAACACTGAAGCTTTCTTT; CDR3: CASGGRGNTEAFF
D: TRBD2; J: TRBJ2-1; V: TRBV9; size: NA; DNA: TGTGCCAGCAGCGTAGAAGGGCTAGCGGGAGGGGGTGAGCAGTTCTTC; CDR3: CASSVEGLAGGGEQFF
D: TRBD2; J: TRBJ2-7; V: TRBV25-1; size: NA; DNA: TGTGCCAGCACCAGATGGGAGGGTTCCTACGAGCAGTACTTC; CDR3: CASTRWEGSYEQYF
D: TRBD2; J: TRBJ2-1; V: TRBV19; size: NA; DNA: TGTGCCAGTAGTTTTTCATTAGCGGGGGTTTCCAATGAGCAGTTCTTC; CDR3: CASSFSLAGVSNEQFF
D: NA; J: TRBJ1-2; V: TRBV6-5; size: NA; DNA: TGTGCCAGCAGTCTGCCGGACAGCCATGGCTACACCTTC; CDR3: CASSLPDSHGYTF
D: TRBD1; J: TRBJ2-1; V: TRBV7-2; size: NA; DNA: TGTGCCAGCAGCTTAAGACAGGGTCTTCACAATGAGCAGTTCTTC; CDR3: CASSLRQGLHNEQFF
D: TRBD1; J: TRBJ1-3; V: TRBV18; size: NA; DNA: TGTGCCAGCTCACCCAGACTTCCGGGACAGGGGGCTGGAAACACCATATATTTT; CDR3: CASSPRLPGQGAGNTIYF
D: TRBD2; J: TRBJ2-7; V: TRBV7-2; size: NA; DNA: TGTGCCAGCAGCTCTCCTACACTAGCGGGAGGCGAGCAGTACTTC; CDR3: CASSSPTLAGGEQYF
D: TRBD1; J: TRBJ2-2; V: TRBV19; size: NA; DNA: TGTGCCAGTAGTATAGAAGACAGGGTTTCGGGGGAGCTGTTTTTT; CDR3: CASSIEDRVSGELFF
D: NA; J: TRBJ2-7; V: TRBV5-4; size: once; DNA: TGTGCCAGCAGCTTAGGGAGCCCAACTTCTCCAATCTCCTACGAGCAGTACTTC; CDR3: CASSLGSPTSPISYEQYF
D: NA; J: TRBJ1-1; V: TRBV4-3; size: NA; DNA: TGCGCCAGCAGCCAGGGGACTGACCGCTACGGGGCTGAAGCTTTCTTT; CDR3: CASSQGTDRYGAEAFF
D: TRBD1; J: TRBJ1-2; V: TRBV27; size: NA; DNA: TGTGCCAGCAGCACAGGGGGCAGCTATGGCTACACCTTC; CDR3: CASSTGGSYGYTF
D: TRBD1; J: TRBJ2-7; V: TRBV5-1; size: NA; DNA: TGCGCCAGCAGTACCGGGACAGCAGCCTACGAGCAGTACTTC; CDR3: CASSTGTAAYEQYF
D: TRBD1; J: TRBJ2-7; V: TRBV28; size: NA; DNA: TGTGCCAGCAGTTTCGCCGGGACAGGGGAGGAGTACTTC; CDR3: CASSFAGTGEEYF
D: TRBD2; J: TRBJ2-1; V: TRBV9; size: NA; DNA: TGTGCCAGCAGCCCCCTAGCGGGAGCTTACAATGAGCAGTTCTTC; CDR3: CASSPLAGAYNEQFF
D: NA; J: TRBJ1-5; V: TRBV27; size: NA; DNA: TGTGCCAGCAGTTTCCAGGGGTATAGCAATCAGCCCCAGCATTTT; CDR3: CASSFQGYSNQPQHF
D: NA; J: TRBJ2-1; V: TRBV5-1; size: NA; DNA: TGCGCCAGCAGCGCCAGCTCCTACAATGAGCAGTTCTTC; CDR3: CASSASSYNEQFF
D: TRBD1; J: TRBJ1-6; V: TRBV5-1; size: NA; DNA: TGCGCCAGCAGCTTAACGACAGGGAATTCACCCCTCCACTTT; CDR3: CASSLTTGNSPLHF
D: TRBD1; J: TRBJ2-7; V: TRBV10-2; size: NA; DNA: TGCGCCAGCAGTGAGATCGGACAGGGGGCGGACTACGAGCAGTACTTC; CDR3: CASSEIGQGADYEQYF
D: TRBD1; J: TRBJ1-6; V: TRBV30; size: once; DNA: TGTGCCTGGAGCGCCGGACAGGGAATTTCACCCCTCCACTTT; CDR3: CAWSAGQGISPLHF
D: NA; J: TRBJ1-5; V: TRBV19; size: NA; DNA: TGTGCCAGTAGTCCCCGGGATCAGCCCCAGCATTTT; CDR3: CASSPRDQPQHF
D: NA; J: TRBJ1-1; V: TRBV5-8; size: NA; DNA: TGTGCCAGCAGCCGGACCACCGGGAGCCACGTCCCGAACACTGAAGCTTTCTTT; CDR3: CASSRTTGSHVPNTEAFF
D: TRBD1; J: TRBJ1-1; V: TRBV18; size: NA; DNA: TGTGCCAGCTCACCTTTCCGGGACAGGGGGGGTGAGACTGAAGCTTTCTTT; CDR3: CASSPFRDRGGETEAFF
D: TRBD1; J: TRBJ1-3; V: TRBV30; size: NA; DNA: TGTGCCTGGAGTGTACGCGACAGGGCTGGAAACACCATATATTTT; CDR3: CAWSVRDRAGNTIYF
D: NA; J: TRBJ1-5; V: TRBV25-1; size: once; DNA: TGTGCCAGCAGTGAATTAGGTCTCCCTGAGGCTCAGCCCCAGCATTTT; CDR3: CASSELGLPEAQPQHF
D: TRBD1; J: TRBJ1-2; V: TRBV5-6; size: NA; DNA: TGTGCCAGCAGCGTGGGACAGATGCCTTACTATGGCTACACCTTC; CDR3: CASSVGQMPYYGYTF
D: NA; J: TRBJ1-2; V: TRBV19; size: once; DNA: TGTGCCAGTAGTGCGGAAAATGTCGGCGGCTACACCTTC; CDR3: CASSAENVGGYTF
D: NA; J: TRBJ2-6; V: TRBV4-1; size: NA; DNA: TGCGCCAGCAGCCAATCCAGGGGCCCTGGGGCCAACGTCCTGACTTTC; CDR3: CASSQSRGPGANVLTF
D: TRBD1; J: TRBJ1-2; V: TRBV18; size: NA; DNA: TGTGCCAGCTCACCCCGGGACAGTTCCTATGGCTACACCTTC; CDR3: CASSPRDSSYGYTF
D: NA; J: TRBJ2-3; V: TRBV2; size: NA; DNA: TGTGCCAGCCTAAATTCAGATACGCAGTATTTT; CDR3: CASLNSDTQYF
D: NA; J: TRBJ2-5; V: TRBV4-3; size: NA; DNA: TGCGCCAGCAGCCAAGAAAGAAAGGGGCCGGAGACCCAGTACTTC; CDR3: CASSQERKGPETQYF
D: NA; J: TRBJ1-4; V: TRBV29-1; size: NA; DNA: TGCAGCGTTGACCCGGGGGTAGCTAATGAAAAACTGTTTTTT; CDR3: CSVDPGVANEKLFF
D: NA; J: TRBJ1-1; V: TRBV18; size: NA; DNA: TGTGCCAGCTCACCGCAAAGTCGGGGGGCGACTTTCTTT; CDR3: CASSPQSRGATFF
D: NA; J: TRBJ2-2; V: TRBV27; size: NA; DNA: TGTGCCAGCAGTTTAATTGCGGGGGCGCAGACCGGGGAGCTGTTTTTT; CDR3: CASSLIAGAQTGELFF